The entry below describes one T cell receptor (beta chain). No antigen is known for it. Here immunoSEQ multiplex PCR was the method, and the copy in TCRdb shows in-frame clones only, minus some. The table records more than 150,000 clones, 94% of them present only once. The sample is drawn from a study of T cell responses to AZD1222 COVID-19 vaccine. Pooled together were second doses at about 4 or about 12 weeks. Per germline, CDR1 MNHEY and CDR2 SMNVEV (reference sequence). This CDR3 spans 13 amino acids. V lost 10 bases, J lost 3 bases, and 15 bases lay in between. Study-level points and caveats: Spike was spanned by vaccine-associated CD4 TCRs, which were dominant at 160-218 and 743-854. Among the donors, most were white British and more were female, and clonal diversity was possibly underestimated.

The genes are TRBV27 and TRBJ2-5, with D possibly TRBD1 on 6 matching bases. This clonotype was sampled from an adult who received the AZD1222 COVID-19 vaccine. Specimen: peripheral blood, collected 28 days after the second AZD1222 dose. The CDR3 DNA follows: TGTGCCACCAGGGCTAGGGGGAAAGAGACCCAGTACTTC. This translates into CATRARGKETQYF.